The 27 T cell receptor beta chains reported below all come from one sample, sequenced in a study of blood T cell repertoires in COVID-19. The data were produced by immunoSEQ multiplex PCR, yet TCRdb's version contains in-frame clones alone and is incomplete. The data hold 250,000 to 350,000 clones, with approximately 86% observed a single time. The sequenced material came from peripheral blood. The origin of the receptors is a woman in her forties or fifties who had recovered from COVID-19.

V and J are TRBV11-2 and TRBJ1-1, with D unresolved. This CDR3 comprises 13 residues. Germline assignment: CDR1 SGHAT and CDR2 FQNNGV. Trimming left V 1 base short and J 1 base short, with 4 bases between. CDR3 loop: CASSLGANTEAFF. The DNA for the CDR3 is TGTGCCAGCAGCTTAGGGGCGAACACTGAAGCTTTCTTT. Using reference TRBV11-2 and TRBJ1-1 for the parts outside the CDR3, the full variable domain is EAGVAQSPRYKIIEKRQSVAFWCNPISGHATLYWYQQILGQGPKLLIQFQNNGVVDDSQLPKDRFSAERLKGVDSTLKIQPAKLEDSAVYLCASSLGANTEAFFGQGTRLTVV.

CDR3 coding DNA: TGTGCCAGCAAACGTGGGCTAGCGGACTACAATGAGCAGTTCTTC. This sequence encodes CASKRGLADYNEQFF. The chain combines TRBV6-5 with TRBJ2-1; 7 bases match TRBD2. Trimming removed 7 bases from V and 3 bases from J; junction bases left unmatched: 9. Germline CDR1 and CDR2: MNHEY and SVGAGI. The CDR3 consists of 15 residues.

J is TRBJ2-3 and V is TRBV3-1 (or the pseudogene TRBV3-2); 8 bases align to TRBD2. Germline CDR1 LGHDT, CDR2 YNNKEL (reference sequence). The CDR3 has 20 residues. Trimming at V came to 0 bases and at J to 3 bases, leaving 17 bases not matched to a gene. CDR3 DNA: TGTGCCAGCAGCCAAGATGGTCGGGCGGGAGGTCCCCTGAGGACAGATACGCAGTATTTT. The encoded protein is CASSQDGRAGGPLRTDTQYF.

CDR3 protein: CASTVGSTEAFF. DNA for the CDR3: TGTGCCAGCACCGTGGGGAGCACTGAAGCTTTCTTT. The V and J genes are TRBV5-8 and TRBJ1-1; D is unresolved. V lost 6 bases and J 4 bases, leaving 10 bases between the germline ends. The CDR3 has 12 amino acids. Per germline, CDR1 SGHTS and CDR2 YDEGEE. The whole variable domain, remainder taken from reference TRBV5-8 and TRBJ1-1, is EAGVTQSPTHLIKTRGQQATLRCSPISGHTSVYWYQQALGLGLQFLLWYDEGEERNRGNFPPRFSGRQFPNYSSELNVNALELEDSALYLCASTVGSTEAFFGQGTRLTVV.

The sample holds a few counts of this clone. This chain links TRBV2 with TRBJ1-1, with D perhaps TRBD1 (6 bases). Germline V gene sequence: CDR1 SNHLY, CDR2 FYNNEI. The V gene lost 8 bases and the J gene lost 0 bases, with 13 bases spanning the gap. This CDR3 region has 14 residues. CDR3 DNA: TGTGCCAGCCGGACAGAGCTGTTGAACACTGAAGCTTTCTTT. Amino acid sequence: CASRTELLNTEAFF.

CDR3 DNA: TGTGCCAGCAGTTTAAGAGGGGAGGCCCTCCACTTT. It is translated as CASSLRGEALHF. The V gene is TRBV12-3 or TRBV12-4, the J gene TRBJ1-6; D might be TRBD1 (5 bases). This CDR3 has 12 residues. Trimming cost V 2 bases and J 14 bases, with 10 bases left between them.

The chain recombines TRBV12-3 or TRBV12-4 with TRBJ2-7; the D gene is possibly TRBD1 (5 bases). Trimming took off 5 bases at V and 3 bases at J, with 11 bases between the two ends. CDR3 size: 13 residues. In DNA form, the CDR3 reads TGTGCCAGCAGTGTACGAGACAGCTACGAGCAGTACTTC. Its translation is CASSVRDSYEQYF.

The V gene is TRBV5-4, the J gene TRBJ2-1; 7 bases are a match to TRBD2. CDR3 length equals 15 residues. CDR1 is SGHNT and CDR2 is YYREEE in the germline V gene (reference sequence). The V and J ends lost 0 bases and 9 bases, in that order; junction bases with no gene match: 9. The CDR3 loop reads CASSLVAAGQGEQFF. The CDR3 bases are TGTGCCAGCAGCTTGGTTGCAGCGGGGCAAGGTGAGCAGTTCTTC. The whole variable domain, filled in from reference TRBV5-4 and TRBJ2-1, reads ETGVTQSPTHLIKTRGQQVTLRCSSQSGHNTVSWYQQALGQGPQFIFQYYREEENGRGNFPPRFSGLQFPNYSSELNVNALELDDSALYLCASSLVAAGQGEQFFGPGTRLTVL.

The rearrangement links TRBV30 to TRBJ1-4; weak D call: TRBD1 (5 bases). The CDR3 covers 13 residues. Trimming stripped 8 bases from V and 3 bases from J, with 13 bases between. Germline lookup yields CDR1 GTSNPN and CDR2 SVGIG (reference sequence). The CDR3, as DNA: TGTGCCGGGCAGCGGGACCCTAATGAAAAACTGTTTTTT. It encodes CAGQRDPNEKLFF.

This clone was seen many times. This rearrangement joins TRBV7-3 to TRBJ1-2; a possible D gene is TRBD1 (5 bases). The V end was cut by 3 bases, the J end by 6 bases, with 14 bases between. The CDR3 covers 14 residues. CDR1 SGHTA and CDR2 FQGTGA come from the germline V gene. For the CDR3, the DNA is TGTGCCAGCAGCTTGGGAGGGGCGGAAAATGGCTACACCTTC. It translates to CASSLGGAENGYTF.

The chain combines TRBV4-3 with TRBJ2-7; the D is unclear. Per the germline V gene, CDR1 is LGHNA and CDR2 is YSLEER. The CDR3 extends over 13 amino acids. Trimming pared 1 base from V and 6 bases from J, leaving 10 bases between. In DNA form, the CDR3 reads TGCGCCAGCAGCCAAGTAGTTGTGAGCGAGCAGTACTTC. Its protein is CASSQVVVSEQYF.

This clone was counted once. This chain uses TRBV5-1 with TRBJ2-7; D gene unclear. The length of the CDR3 is 11 residues. The ends were cut back, 0 bases at V and 7 bases at J, with 5 bases in the middle. Germline V gene lookup returns CDR1 SGHRS and CDR2 YFSETQ. The DNA for the CDR3 is TGCGCCAGCAGCTTGGTTCGGGAGCAGTACTTC. Encoded protein: CASSLVREQYF.

J is TRBJ2-3 and V is TRBV11-3, with TRBD1 as a possible D gene (6 bases). V gave up 5 bases and J gave up 3 bases, with 15 bases separating them. This CDR3 spans 15 amino acids. Germline V CDR1 and CDR2: SGHNT, YENEEA. The CDR3 nucleotides are TGTGCCAGCAGCCCCGGGTCGAGGGGGACAGATACGCAGTATTTT. This encodes CASSPGSRGTDTQYF. The full variable domain, completed using reference TRBV11-3 and TRBJ2-3, is EAGVVQSPRYKIIEKKQPVAFWCNPISGHNTLYWYLQNLGQGPELLIRYENEEAVDDSQLPKDRFSAERLKGVDSTLKIQPAELGDSAVYLCASSPGSRGTDTQYFGPGTRLTVL.

In this sample, this clone turned up once. The J gene is TRBJ1-2, the V gene TRBV5-1; the D is unclear. Germline-derived CDR1 and CDR2 are SGHRS and YFSETQ. The CDR3 has 14 residues. V was shortened by 4 bases and J by 3 bases, with 13 bases between the two germline ends. The CDR3 is CASSLHGSHYGYTF. CDR3 DNA sequence: TGCGCCAGCAGCCTCCACGGGTCACACTATGGCTACACCTTC.

The chain combines TRBV28 with TRBJ1-3, with no clear D. Germline lookup yields CDR1 MDHEN and CDR2 SYDVKM. Trimming pared 6 bases from V and 0 bases from J, leaving 18 bases between. The CDR3 is 17 residues long. The CDR3: CASSTTSGSYSGNTIYF. Written as DNA, the CDR3 is TGTGCCAGCAGCACGACATCAGGCAGTTACTCTGGAAACACCATATATTTT.

The V and J genes are TRBV25-1 and TRBJ2-1; 8 nucleotides agree with TRBD2. This CDR3 region has 15 residues. Germline CDR1 is MGHDK and CDR2 is SYGVNS. Losses at the gene ends were 7 bases for V and 10 bases for J; bases not matched to a gene: 15. The CDR3 loop reads CASNDRAGVSNEQFF. For the CDR3, the DNA is TGTGCCAGCAATGATAGAGCGGGAGTATCGAACGAGCAGTTCTTC.

This chain links TRBV4-3 with TRBJ1-4, with 7 bases aligning to TRBD1. The germline V gene encodes CDR1 LGHNA and CDR2 YSLEER. V lost 0 bases to trimming and J lost 6 bases; unmatched junction nucleotides: 4. The CDR3 is made up of 15 amino acids. The CDR3 here is CASSQEGTDHEKLFF. CDR3 sequence (DNA): TGCGCCAGCAGCCAAGAAGGGACAGACCATGAAAAACTGTTTTTT.

This clone was seen once. This chain connects TRBV30 to TRBJ2-7, with D possibly TRBD2 on 5 matching bases. The CDR3 sequence is 12 residues long. CDR1 and CDR2 (germline): GTSNPN, SVGIG (reference sequence). V lost 2 bases, J lost 3 bases, and 8 bases lay in between. CDR3 in amino acids: CAWSQSGYEQYF. DNA for the CDR3: TGTGCCTGGAGTCAAAGCGGCTACGAGCAGTACTTC.

This clone was seen a handful of times. The V and J genes are TRBV29-1 and TRBJ2-2, with 9 bases fitting TRBD2. The CDR3 is 13 residues long. Germline trimming cut 4 bases from V and 7 bases from J; bases unmatched to any gene: 4. Germline V gives CDR1 SQVTM, CDR2 ANQGSEA. The CDR3 loop reads CSVGVAGVGELFF. As DNA, the CDR3 is TGCAGCGTTGGAGTAGCGGGAGTCGGGGAGCTGTTTTTT.

The rearrangement uses TRBV18 and TRBJ1-1; D perhaps matches TRBD1 (6 bases). CDR1 and CDR2 (germline): KGHSH, LQKENI. The germline V and J ends were trimmed by 6 bases and 2 bases, with 10 bases remaining between them. The CDR3 has 13 residues. The CDR3 nucleotides are TGTGCCAGCTCCGGGACACCAAACACTGAAGCTTTCTTT. As protein: CASSGTPNTEAFF.

This clone was counted between two and nine times. V and J are TRBV19 and TRBJ1-1, with D possibly matching TRBD1 (5 bases). This CDR3 has 14 amino acids. CDR1 is LNHDA, CDR2 SQIVND, per germline (reference sequence). Between the trimmed V and J ends, which lost 5 bases and 1 base, there was a span of 11 bases. CDR3: CASSRGGKNTEAFF. The CDR3 DNA sequence: TGTGCCAGTAGTCGCGGGGGAAAGAACACTGAAGCTTTCTTT.

This clone occurred a few times. The J gene is TRBJ1-1, the V gene TRBV6-5; D is undetermined. Trimming cost V 2 bases and J 1 base, with 8 bases left between them. The CDR3 has 14 amino acids. CDR1 and CDR2 (germline): MNHEY, SVGAGI. CDR3 sequence: CASSYRHPNTEAFF. For the CDR3, the DNA is TGTGCCAGCAGTTACCGACATCCGAACACTGAAGCTTTCTTT.

The rearrangement links TRBV5-1 to TRBJ2-2; a possible D gene is TRBD2 (5 bases). The CDR3 is 14 residues long. V lost 0 bases and J lost 4, with 7 bases in between. CDR1 is SGHRS, CDR2 YFSETQ, per germline. The CDR3 nucleotides read TGCGCCAGCAGCTTGGGGGCGGGCACCGGGGAGCTGTTTTTT. Translation: CASSLGAGTGELFF.

V is TRBV7-2 and J is TRBJ2-5, with a possible D match to TRBD2 (6 bases). This CDR3 region has 14 residues. The germline V gene has CDR1 SGHTA and CDR2 FQGNSA. Between the trimmed V and J ends, which lost 5 bases and 1 base, there was a span of 11 bases. CDR3 DNA sequence: TGTGCCAGCAGCCTTCAGCGGGCCCAAGAGACCCAGTACTTC. It encodes CASSLQRAQETQYF.

The rearrangement joins TRBV7-2 to TRBJ1-2; D is possibly TRBD1 (6 bases). The CDR3 loop spans 14 amino acids. Per the germline V gene, CDR1 is SGHTA and CDR2 is FQGNSA. V dropped 1 base and J dropped 4 bases, with 10 bases sitting between them. Written as DNA, the CDR3 is TGTGCCAGCAGCTTAGACAGGGCAGGCTATGGCTACACCTTC. It is translated as CASSLDRAGYGYTF.

The V and J genes are TRBV4-1 and TRBJ1-2, with 7 bases lining up with TRBD1. This CDR3 has 13 residues. Per germline, CDR1 MGHRA and CDR2 YSYEKL. With V trimmed by 2 bases and J by 14 bases, 11 bases remained unmatched. This CDR3 reads CASSQHRGPRKTF. The CDR3 DNA reads TGCGCCAGCAGCCAACACAGGGGCCCTCGAAAGACCTTC.

The chain carries TRBV5-6 and TRBJ1-2, with D possibly matching TRBD1 (6 bases). Trimming removed 3 bases at V and 5 bases at J, with 17 bases between. CDR3 length: 15 amino acids. The germline V gene has CDR1 SGHDT and CDR2 YYEEEE. CDR3 loop: CASSSWPGQGYGYTF. Here the CDR3 DNA reads TGTGCCAGCAGCTCCTGGCCGGGACAAGGGTATGGCTACACCTTC.